This T cell receptor beta chain came from a study of blood T cells in healthy people across ages. Together with a sample-barcoded 5' primer, a J-beta primer mix was included in a second PCR lasting about 7 to 11 cycles. TCRdb reprocessed the 5' RACE reads with MiXCR, giving one entry per CDR3 protein. The table lists around 970,000 distinct CDR3 sequences, approximately 50% of them singletons. Germline CDR1 is ENHRY and CDR2 is SYGVKD. CDR3 size: 14 residues. To note about this clonotype: The junction departs from the called germline gene at one end, perhaps through a read error.

Sequencing was done on a sample of blood. This chain connects TRBV10-3 to TRBJ2-3, with TRBD1 as a possible D gene (5 bases). The source of this sequence is a woman aged 60-75 years in good health. The CDR3 bases are TGTGCCGTCAGTGAAGGGGATTCGCCAGATACGCAGTATTTT. This translates into CAVSEGDSPDTQYF.